This TCR beta chain derives from a study of blood T cell dynamics during melanoma immunotherapy. As to time point: pre-treatment baseline. Samples come from before therapy and from week 3 after the first blockade cycle. This CDR3 is built from 15 residues. CDR1 is SGHAT, CDR2 FQNNGV, per germline. V was pared by 0 bases and J by 2 bases, with 11 bases between. Generated by immunoSEQ multiplex PCR, the TCRdb table keeps only in-frame clones and is missing some. Of 20,000 to 30,000 clones in the sample, roughly 89% are singletons; the top ten hold 4% to 6%. The receptor was derived from a human donor with melanoma. The material sequenced was blood, taken from a patient treated with checkpoint blockade. The chain combines TRBV11-2 with TRBJ2-7; D may be TRBD1 (6 bases). CDR3: CASSLEAGVTYEQYF. CDR3 nucleotide sequence: TGTGCCAGCAGCTTAGAGGCAGGGGTCACCTACGAGCAGTACTTC.